Reported below is one T cell receptor (beta chain). Its antigen is unidentified. The data were taken from a study of OX40 agonist ivuxolimab in advanced cancers. Points from the study as a whole: At 0.1 to 3.0 mg/kg, CD4+ and CD8+ blood T cells expanded clonally by week 6.

Measured with immunoSEQ multiplex PCR; TCRdb has only the in-frame clones, and not every one. The table has tens of thousands of clones, 91% seen once. The CDR3 is 14 amino acids. Trimming took 1 base from V and 1 from J, leaving 7 bases between them. Per germline, CDR1 MNHNY and CDR2 SVGAGI (reference sequence). The TCR sequence derives from an adult with an advanced solid tumor such as melanoma, head and neck, liver or kidney cancer. V usage is TRBV6-6 and J usage is TRBJ1-1; D remains unclear. The sequencing here drew on CD4+ or CD8+ T cells sorted from blood, taken in a trial of the OX40 agonist ivuxolimab. The CDR3 DNA follows: TGTGCCAGCAGTTACTTAGGTCCGAACACTGAAGCTTTCTTT. Translating gives CASSYLGPNTEAFF.